Following are 26 T cell receptor beta chains from one sample sequenced in a study of beta chain features in type 1 diabetes. The study's findings and limits: Type 1 diabetes patients showed a moderate but significant shortening of TCRB CDR3s in all four CD4+ subsets.

The investigators reverse transcribed all of the isolated RNA, so they sequenced expressed TCRB transcripts. Using immunoSEQ multiplex PCR, the repertoire was profiled, and TCRdb retains in-frame clones only, with some absent. Of 200,000 to 300,000 clones in the sample, approximately 15% were seen once. Their recognized antigens are unknown. The specimen was naive CD4+ T cells from blood. The receptors were gathered from a man between 25 and 39 years old with type 1 diabetes.

J is TRBJ1-2 and V is TRBV7-9, with 9 bases matching TRBD1. Germline trimming cut 4 bases from V and 2 bases from J; bases unmatched to any gene: 11. CDR3 length equals 17 residues. Germline-derived CDR1 and CDR2 are SEHNR and FQNEAQ (reference sequence). The DNA for the CDR3 is TGTGCCAGCAGCTCTTGGACAGGGGCAAGATTGAACTATGGCTACACCTTC. Protein product: CASSSWTGARLNYGYTF.

This clone was counted a few times. This chain uses TRBV7-9 with TRBJ2-1, with D tentatively TRBD1 (6 bases). Germline V gives CDR1 SEHNR, CDR2 FQNEAQ (reference sequence). The CDR3 is made up of 15 amino acids. V was shortened by 5 bases and J by 2 bases, with 13 bases between the two germline ends. The CDR3 bases are TGTGCCAGCAGCCAAGGGCAGGGGACCTACAATGAGCAGTTCTTC. Its translation: CASSQGQGTYNEQFF.

This clone turned up a few times. The chain recombines TRBV6-5 with TRBJ1-2, with D unclear. The CDR3 has 11 residues. Germline V gene data show CDR1 as MNHEY and CDR2 as SVGAGI. Trimming took off 2 bases at V and 7 bases at J, with 5 bases between the two ends. Written as DNA, the CDR3 is TGTGCCAGCAGTTACCCAGGTGGCTACACCTTC. Amino acids: CASSYPGGYTF.

As DNA, the CDR3 is TGTGCCAGCAGCTTACTAAATCAGCCCCAGCATTTT. It specifies CASSLLNQPQHF. The J gene is TRBJ1-5, the V gene TRBV6-6; no firm D call. CDR1 MNHNY and CDR2 SVGAGI come from the germline V gene (reference sequence). V was pared by 6 bases and J by 4 bases, with 7 bases between. CDR3 length: 12 residues.

The rearrangement joins TRBV2 to TRBJ2-7; tentative D call: TRBD1 (6 bases). The CDR3 contains 15 residues. Germline loops: CDR1 SNHLY, CDR2 FYNNEI. Trimming removed 7 bases at V and 3 bases at J, with 19 bases between. The CDR3: CASTPGAGFVYEQYF. For the CDR3, the DNA is TGTGCCAGCACCCCAGGGGCAGGGTTTGTCTACGAGCAGTACTTC. Together with reference TRBV2 and TRBJ2-7, the CDR3 gives the full variable domain: EPEVTQTPSHQVTQMGQEVILRCVPISNHLYFYWYRQILGQKVEFLVSFYNNEISEKSEIFDDQFSVERPDGSNFTLKIRSTKLEDSAMYFCASTPGAGFVYEQYFGPGTRLTVT.

The chain has TRBV19 and TRBJ2-2, with 8 bases matching TRBD2. Germline V gene lookup returns CDR1 LNHDA and CDR2 SQIVND (reference sequence). This CDR3 comprises 15 residues. Trimming at V came to 1 base and at J to 6 bases, leaving 4 bases not matched to a gene. The CDR3 DNA follows: TGTGCCAGTAGTATAGCGGGAGGGCCGGCCGGGGAGCTGTTTTTT. It translates to CASSIAGGPAGELFF.

In its sample, this clone was seen a few times. J is TRBJ1-1 and V is TRBV4-1, with 8 positions matching TRBD1. Germline loops: CDR1 MGHRA, CDR2 YSYEKL. V trimming: 2 bases; J trimming: 4 bases; junction bases outside the gene matches: 6. The CDR3 runs 15 residues. The CDR3 region has the DNA TGCGCCAGCAGCCAATACCGACAGGGGAGCACTGAAGCTTTCTTT. Residues: CASSQYRQGSTEAFF.

This clone turned up a few times. The V gene is TRBV29-1, the J gene TRBJ1-5; 7 bases agree with TRBD1. With 4 bases clipped from V and 5 bases from J, the junction kept 5 bases outside the gene matches. CDR1 SQVTM and CDR2 ANQGSEA come from the germline V gene. There are 13 residues in the CDR3. For the CDR3, the DNA is TGCAGCGTTGGACAGGGTTTGGATCAGCCCCAGCATTTT. Amino acids: CSVGQGLDQPQHF.

The chain couples TRBV6-5 to TRBJ2-2, with D maybe TRBD1 (6 bases). The germline CDR1 and CDR2 sequences are MNHEY and SVGAGI. Trimming took off 6 bases at V and 6 bases at J, with 8 bases between the two ends. The CDR3 spans 12 residues. DNA of the CDR3: TGTGCCAGCAGGACAGGTTCCGGGGAGCTGTTTTTT. Protein: CASRTGSGELFF.

The chain couples TRBV15 to TRBJ2-1; 8 bases match TRBD1. Germline CDR1 reads LNHNV; CDR2 reads YYDKDF (reference sequence). With 3 bases clipped from V and 3 bases from J, the junction kept 4 bases outside the gene matches. The CDR3 totals 15 residues. CDR3 in DNA: TGTGCCACCAGCAGCGGACAGGGCAGCTACAATGAGCAGTTCTTC. Translation gives CATSSGQGSYNEQFF.

In this sample, this clone turned up a few times. The J gene is TRBJ2-1, the V gene TRBV12-2; the table gives TRBD1 as D, unverified against the DNA. TRBV12-2 is a pseudogene segment. CDR3 length: 14 residues. The CDR3 coding sequence is TGTGCAAGTCGCTCACAGGGGACGTACAATGAGCAGTTCTTC. It yields the protein CASRSQGTYNEQFF.

This clone was picked up a small number of times. The J gene is TRBJ1-1, the V gene TRBV9; possibly TRBD1 for D (6 bases). Germline values: CDR1 SGDLS, CDR2 YYNGEE. The CDR3 covers 14 residues. The V gene lost 0 bases and the J gene lost 1 base, with 7 bases spanning the gap. DNA for the CDR3: TGTGCCAGCAGCGTAGGGGGACAGAACACTGAAGCTTTCTTT. Amino acid sequence: CASSVGGQNTEAFF.

J is TRBJ1-3 and V is TRBV29-1, with TRBD1 matching 8 bases. The V gene's germline CDR1 is SQVTM and CDR2 ANQGSEA. Trimming cost V 7 bases and J 8 bases; bases outside gene matches: 10. The CDR3 sequence is 13 residues long. CDR3 loop: CSALLGTGDTIYF. CDR3 sequence (DNA): TGCAGCGCCCTGCTCGGGACAGGTGACACCATATATTTT.

The chain has TRBV5-1 and TRBJ2-5, with D possibly being TRBD2 (5 bases). Per germline, CDR1 SGHRS and CDR2 YFSETQ. Trimming cost V 0 bases and J 2 bases, with 11 bases left between them. The length of the CDR3 is 15 residues. CDR3 bases: TGCGCCAGCAGCTTGGCTCCCGGGGTACAAGAGACCCAGTACTTC. The encoded protein is CASSLAPGVQETQYF.

This clone was observed a handful of times. The gene calls are TRBV7-9 and TRBJ2-3, with D possibly matching TRBD1 (5 bases). This CDR3 has 15 residues. V was trimmed by 5 bases and J by 2 bases, leaving 14 bases between them. Per the germline V gene, CDR1 is SEHNR and CDR2 is FQNEAQ (reference sequence). The CDR3 region is CASSPQQAYTDTQYF. CDR3 coding DNA: TGTGCCAGCAGCCCCCAACAGGCCTACACAGATACGCAGTATTTT.

The chain couples TRBV30 to TRBJ2-3; D is possibly TRBD2 (6 bases). CDR1 GTSNPN and CDR2 SVGIG come from the germline V gene (reference sequence). This CDR3 region has 11 residues. CDR3 in DNA: TGTTCTGGGACTAGCACAGATACGCAGTATTTT. Residues: CSGTSTDTQYF.

In regard to this clone: The sample contains more than one DNA sequence encoding this CDR3. V is TRBV20-1 and J is TRBJ2-7, with D possibly matching TRBD1 (6 bases). Germline CDR1 and CDR2: DFQATT and SNEGSKA (reference sequence). CDR3 length equals 11 residues. V gave up 5 bases and J gave up 3 bases, with 8 bases separating them. The CDR3 nucleotides are TGCAGTGCTTCCAGGGGCTACGAGCAGTACTTC. Translation: CSASRGYEQYF.

This clone has only a few counts. The rearrangement uses TRBV19 and TRBJ1-1, with D possibly being TRBD1 (6 bases). V lost 3 bases to trimming and J lost 1 base, with 12 bases between them. CDR3 length: 15 amino acids. Germline assignment: CDR1 LNHDA and CDR2 SQIVND (reference sequence). In nucleotides, the CDR3 is TGTGCCAGTAGTATCTTTTGGACAGAGAACACTGAAGCTTTCTTT. Its translation is CASSIFWTENTEAFF.

This chain's CDR3 is CASSLATETQYF. The CDR3 nucleotides are TGCGCCAGCAGCTTGGCCACTGAGACCCAGTACTTC. The chain combines TRBV5-1 with TRBJ2-5, with D hard to call. This CDR3 spans 12 amino acids. Germline values: CDR1 SGHRS, CDR2 YFSETQ. V was shortened by 0 bases and J by 5 bases, with 5 bases between the two germline ends.

This clone turned up a few times. The chain links TRBV19 to TRBJ1-3; D is ambiguous. V lost 3 bases and J lost 1, with 7 bases in between. The germline gives CDR1 LNHDA, CDR2 SQIVND (reference sequence). There are 14 residues in the CDR3. The DNA for the CDR3 is TGTGCCAGTAGTATCGAGGGATCTGGAAACACCATATATTTT. It translates to CASSIEGSGNTIYF.

The J gene is TRBJ2-4, the V gene TRBV4-1, with 13 bases matching TRBD2. The J segment lost 0 bases and the V segment lost 4 bases, leaving 6 bases of the junction unmatched. Germline lookup yields CDR1 MGHRA and CDR2 YSYEKL. The CDR3 runs 18 residues. CDR3 loop: CASSRGGLAGLAKNIQYF. The CDR3 DNA is TGCGCCAGCAGCCGAGGGGGACTAGCGGGGTTAGCCAAAAACATTCAGTACTTC.

This clone was seen a few times. The chain couples TRBV27 to TRBJ1-2; 9 nucleotides match TRBD1. The CDR3 is 15 amino acids. Trimming removed 5 bases from V and 8 bases from J; junction bases left unmatched: 12. Looked up from germline, CDR1 is MNHEY and CDR2 is SMNVEV (reference sequence). CDR3 DNA sequence: TGTGCCAGCAGTACTGATTGGGACAGGGTATCAGGCTACACCTTC. Translating gives CASSTDWDRVSGYTF.

This sequence joins TRBV7-2 and TRBJ2-3; TRBD2 matches 8 bases. The length of the CDR3 is 16 residues. Trimming removed 0 bases from V and 1 base from J; junction bases left unmatched: 3. CDR1 and CDR2 from the germline V gene are SGHTA and FQGNSA. The CDR3 here is CASSLASGRGTDTQYF. The DNA for the CDR3 is TGTGCCAGCAGCTTAGCCTCCGGGAGGGGCACAGATACGCAGTATTTT. Full variable domain (missing parts from reference TRBV7-2 and TRBJ2-3): GAGVSQSPSNKVTEKGKDVELRCDPISGHTALYWYRQSLGQGLEFLIYFQGNSAPDKSGLPSDRFSAERTGGSVSTLTIQRTQQEDSAVYLCASSLASGRGTDTQYFGPGTRLTVL.

The sample holds a few counts of this clone. The chain couples TRBV2 to TRBJ1-2; no clear D gene. The CDR3 sequence is 14 residues long. Germline CDR1 SNHLY, CDR2 FYNNEI. The V end lost 3 bases, the J end lost 6 bases, and 14 bases lay between the germline ends. The CDR3 nucleotides read TGTGCCAGCAGTGAGGAGCGGGCCGGGCATGGCTACACCTTC. Its translation: CASSEERAGHGYTF.

The rearrangement uses TRBV6-4 and TRBJ2-2, with TRBD1 matching over 10 bases. This CDR3 is built from 14 residues. Germline V gene lookup returns CDR1 MRHNA and CDR2 SNTAGT. Germline trimming cut 6 bases from V and 4 bases from J; bases unmatched to any gene: 2. CDR3 region: CASRGQGVTGELFF. The CDR3 coding sequence is TGTGCCAGCAGAGGACAGGGGGTCACCGGGGAGCTGTTTTTT.

This clone was found a few times. The CDR3 sequence is CASSPRTGVSQPQHF. In DNA form, the CDR3 reads TGTGCCAGCAGCCCCCGGACAGGGGTGAGTCAGCCCCAGCATTTT. The chain recombines TRBV16 with TRBJ1-5; 9 bases align to TRBD1. CDR1 KGHSY and CDR2 FQNENV come from the germline V gene. The CDR3 is 15 residues long. Germline trimming cut 4 bases from V and 6 bases from J; bases unmatched to any gene: 7.